The source of this T cell receptor (beta chain) is a study of graft-versus-host responses after intestinal transplantation (dated by TCRdb to 2020 to 2022). A note on the overall study: Multivisceral, liver-intestinal, or isolated intestinal transplants were received by the recipients. Every recipient was given anti-thymocyte globulin induction, then maintenance tacrolimus and steroids for around three years. To identify alloreactive clones, pre-transplant mixed lymphocyte reaction products were sequenced and then compared with unstimulated pre-transplant donor and recipient T cells. Graft-versus-host and host-versus-graft alloreactive T cell clones were tracked in the graft, circulation and bone marrow after intestinal transplantation using bulk TCR-beta CDR3 sequencing. A peak of at least 4% donor T cells among recipient peripheral blood mononuclear cells was the definition used for donor T cell macrochimerism. Of the 20 to 25 intestinal transplant recipients enrolled in the cohort, one of whom was a retransplant, 3 patients without pretransplant specimens were excluded. Samples from a few later patients were sequenced in-house on an Illumina MiSeq with MiXCR processing rather than by the commercial service.

In light of the paper, this sample's time point label describes: cells obtained before transplantation from donor or recipient. CD3+CD4+ and CD3+CD8+ populations were FACS-sorted from unstimulated pre-transplant donor and recipient cells taken from spleen or lymph nodes. On the study overall, not on this receptor specifically: The relatively low number and heterogeneity of intestinal transplant patients limited the conclusions. Early after transplant, declines in HvG clones were associated with peak levels of circulating GvH clones. Patients with donor T cell macrochimerism had high GvH to HvG T cell clonal ratios in their allografts. GvH clones turned up in recipient bone marrow, with some appearing earlier in ileal mucosa or blood, a pattern consistent with an intestinal mucosal origin.

The library was produced with the immunoSEQ multiplex PCR assay. In most patients, genomic DNA was isolated using the Qiagen DNeasy Blood and Tissue Kit and sent frozen to Adaptive Biotechnologies for TCR sequencing. Adaptive Biotechnologies carried out high-throughput TCR-beta CDR3 sequencing of genomic DNA for most patients. The original pipeline was this. TCR sequencing data were retrieved from Adaptive's ImmunoSEQ software for more than 15 patients, whereas a few other patients were processed with MiXCR and VDJtools. To correct CD4 versus CD8 sorting errors, any sequence found in both subsets at a frequency ratio below 5:1 was removed. CDR3 nucleotide sequences shared by donor and recipient were removed because the origin of these sequences could not be assigned. To be classed as alloreactive, a clone needed at least 2-fold expansion over unstimulated cells and a minimum CFSE-low frequency of 0.002% (template counts) or 0.001% (read counts). Clones were considered mappable if detected in sequenced pre-transplant spleen, lymph node, or MLR CFSE-low populations of the donor or recipient. The cumulative frequency of alloreactive clones was calculated as a percentage of all sequences, weighted by copy number. The source is immuneACCESS, and TCRdb retained only in-frame sequences with V and J called. Part of the clones is not carried over; for the studies checked, unresolved V genes explain less than half of this, and the remainder is unexplained. V, J and clone size are taken as reported in that table, and D and trimming were inferred from the DNA itself. The sample table lists tens of thousands of clones, approximately 94% of them with a count of one. Of the sample, about 0.2% is held by the ten largest clones.

A note on this clone: The antigen it binds to is not known. Base qualities are not recorded, but no much larger clone differs from it by a single base.

V loses 7 bases, J loses 4 bases, and the germline ends lie 19 bases apart. CDR1 is given as MNHEY and CDR2 as SVGAGI, both from the germline V gene. The cysteine opens and the phenylalanine closes a CDR3 of 15 amino acids. Left in the record is the CDR3 DNA by itself, 45 bases read in frame from the first base. Source: unstimulated CD4+ T cells sorted from spleen or lymph node cells, taken before transplant. The rearrangement joined TRBV6-5 to TRBJ1-1; D gene: possibly TRBD1, on 6 matching bases. This TCR was sampled from a human donor who was the organ donor for an intestinal transplant. The nucleotide sequence is TGTGCCAGCAACGCCCAAACAGGGAAAGGCACTGAAGCTTTCTTT. Its translation reads: CASNAQTGKGTEAFF.